Below, 11 T cell receptor beta chains from the same sample are listed, as sequenced in a study of OX40 agonist ivuxolimab in advanced cancers. TCRdb keeps only in-frame clones here, not all; method: immunoSEQ multiplex PCR. Among some 86,000 clones listed, about nine tenths were seen once. The specimen comprised CD4+ or CD8+ T cells sorted from blood, sampled in a trial of the OX40 agonist ivuxolimab. These receptors originate from an adult with an advanced solid tumor such as melanoma, head and neck, liver or kidney cancer.

This clone was observed a few times. The DNA for the CDR3 is TGTGCCAGCAGCTTAGGCAGCTTGGACTATGGCTACACCTTC. As protein: CASSLGSLDYGYTF. The rearrangement uses TRBV13 and TRBJ1-2; the D is unclear. Trimming cost V 0 bases and J 3 bases, with 8 bases left between them. Per the germline V gene, CDR1 is PRHDT and CDR2 is FYEKMQ (reference sequence). The CDR3 length is 14 residues.

Comments on this clone: One end of the junction fails to match germline, which may point to a read error. The chain uses TRBV27 and TRBJ2-5; 10 bases are a match to TRBD2. This CDR3 comprises 20 residues. Germline loops: CDR1 MNHEY, CDR2 SMNVEV (reference sequence). The CDR3 DNA reads TGTGCCCGCAGCAGGGAAACGGTCCTAGTCGGAGCGGGGGGGCCCGAGACCCAGTACTTC. This encodes CARSRETVLVGAGGPETQYF.

The chain links TRBV25-1 to TRBJ2-4, with 8 bases lining up with TRBD2. CDR3 length: 16 residues. Germline V lookup: CDR1 MGHDK, CDR2 SYGVNS. The V gene end was trimmed by 1 base and the J gene end by 8 bases; junction bases not matched to a gene: 10. The DNA of the CDR3 is TGTGCCAGCAGTGAATTTACAGGAGGGACTAGGGACATTCAGTACTTC. Amino acids: CASSEFTGGTRDIQYF.

V usage is TRBV2 and J usage is TRBJ1-3; TRBD1 is a possible D gene (5 bases). Germline V lookup: CDR1 SNHLY, CDR2 FYNNEI. V lost 4 bases to trimming and J lost 0 bases, with 13 bases between them. The CDR3 contains 16 residues. CDR3 sequence: CASSVEGAPSGNTIYF. The CDR3 bases are TGTGCCAGCAGTGTTGAAGGGGCACCCTCTGGAAACACCATATATTTT. Combining the CDR3 with reference TRBV2 and TRBJ1-3 gives the whole variable domain EPEVTQTPSHQVTQMGQEVILRCVPISNHLYFYWYRQILGQKVEFLVSFYNNEISEKSEIFDDQFSVERPDGSNFTLKIRSTKLEDSAMYFCASSVEGAPSGNTIYFGEGSWLTVV.

V usage is TRBV12-5 and J usage is TRBJ2-2; D unclear. The CDR3 contains 15 residues. V was cut by 5 bases and J by 0 bases, with 10 bases left in between. Germline V gene lookup returns CDR1 LGHNT and CDR2 FRNRAP. The CDR3 protein is CASGLGTSNTGELFF. Here the CDR3 DNA reads TGTGCTAGTGGTCTCGGCACATCGAACACCGGGGAGCTGTTTTTT.

The chain combines TRBV5-4 with TRBJ2-7; 8 bases match TRBD1. In germline, CDR1 is SGHNT, CDR2 YYREEE (reference sequence). The CDR3 has 12 amino acids. With V trimmed by 2 bases and J by 9 bases, 4 bases remained unmatched. CDR3 bases: TGTGCCAGCAGCTTTGGACAGGGAAGGCAGTACGTC. It specifies CASSFGQGRQYV.

The chain is built from TRBV5-1 and TRBJ1-2; D may be TRBD1 (6 bases). The V and J ends lost 0 bases and 7 bases respectively, with 7 bases between them. CDR3 length equals 12 residues. Germline loops: CDR1 SGHRS, CDR2 YFSETQ. CDR3 sequence (DNA): TGCGCCAGCAGCTTGGACAGGGTTGGCTACACCTTC. Protein: CASSLDRVGYTF.

The CDR3 here is CASSSGTANFEAFF. The CDR3 bases are TGTGCCAGCAGCAGCGGGACCGCCAATTTTGAAGCTTTCTTT. V and J are TRBV7-2 and TRBJ1-1, with D tentatively TRBD1 (5 bases). Per the germline V gene, CDR1 is SGHTA and CDR2 is FQGNSA. Trimming took off 5 bases at V and 7 bases at J, with 17 bases between the two ends. This CDR3 is built from 14 residues.

The J gene is TRBJ2-7, the V gene TRBV7-9, with 11 bases fitting TRBD1. With V trimmed by 4 bases and J by 7 bases, 6 bases remained unmatched. There are 14 residues in the CDR3. Germline V CDR1 and CDR2: SEHNR, FQNEAQ (reference sequence). This CDR3 reads CASSSGTGGWEQYF. As DNA, the CDR3 is TGTGCCAGCAGCTCCGGGACAGGGGGTTGGGAGCAGTACTTC. Variable domain in full (rest from reference TRBV7-9 and TRBJ2-7): DTGVSQNPRHKITKRGQNVTFRCDPISEHNRLYWYRQTLGQGPEFLTYFQNEAQLEKSRLLSDRFSAERPKGSFSTLEIQRTEQGDSAMYLCASSSGTGGWEQYFGPGTRLTVT.

This chain uses TRBV7-6 with TRBJ1-2, with TRBD1 matching 11 bases. V shed 3 bases and J 2 bases; nucleotides not matched to a gene: 2. Germline assignment: CDR1 SGHVS and CDR2 FNYEAQ. The CDR3 is made up of 15 amino acids. CDR3 region: CASSFGQGANYGYTF. The CDR3 DNA sequence: TGTGCCAGCAGCTTCGGACAGGGGGCGAACTATGGCTACACCTTC.

The gene calls are TRBV18 and TRBJ2-1; TRBD2 matches 11 bases. The CDR3 extends over 17 amino acids. The junction had 8 bases not matched to a gene; V was cut back by 3 bases and J by 4 bases. The germline gives CDR1 KGHSH, CDR2 LQKENI. This CDR3 reads CASSPRTSGGPYNEQFF. The DNA of the CDR3 is TGTGCCAGCTCACCCAGAACTAGCGGGGGACCTTACAATGAGCAGTTCTTC.